The entry below gives a single T cell receptor beta chain sequence along with its context. Its antigen is undetermined. The table came from immunoSEQ multiplex PCR; TCRdb's copy has only in-frame clones and leaves some out. The repertoire holds tens of thousands of clones, with just under 90% as singletons. This sample was taken from a study of OX40 agonist ivuxolimab in advanced cancers. Across the whole study: Cancers in dose escalation were hepatocellular, melanoma, renal cell and head and neck.

Germline CDR1 LNHNV, CDR2 YYDKDF (reference sequence). The CDR3 covers 13 residues. The V and J ends lost 0 bases and 7 bases respectively, with 6 bases between them. Study results and caveats: Clonal expansion was seen in CD4+ and CD8+ blood T cells by week 6 at 0.1 to 3.0 mg/kg. Mean expanded clone counts were higher in CD8+ than CD4+ T cells.

The chain uses TRBV15 and TRBJ2-2; D gene ambiguous. This TCR was sampled from an adult with an advanced solid tumor such as melanoma, head and neck, liver or kidney cancer. Sample: CD4+ or CD8+ T cells sorted from blood, taken in a trial of the OX40 agonist ivuxolimab. The CDR3 sequence is CATSRDLVGELFF. The CDR3 DNA is TGTGCCACCAGCAGAGATTTGGTCGGGGAGCTGTTTTTT.